The rows below give T cell receptor beta chains drawn from one sample of a study of long-term antiretroviral therapy in people with HIV. TCRdb's copy holds only in-frame clones and misses some; the assay was immunoSEQ multiplex PCR. The profile shows approximately 35,000 clones, approximately 85% of them singletons. Material: unsorted PBMCs, obtained 2.2 years after starting antiretroviral therapy. The receptors were gathered from a man aged 18 to 35 with HIV. Both conserved end residues are part of each CDR3. The D gene is left open where the match is weak. Expanded clones are given a class, and other clones once, few, many or no size at all.

CDR3aa	CDR3nt	d_gene	abundance	v_gene	j_gene
CASSPGASGSTDTQYF	TGTGCCAGCAGCCCCGGAGCTAGCGGGAGCACAGATACGCAGTATTTT	TRBD2	once	TRBV16	TRBJ2-3
CASSLDQGGPYEQYF	TGTGCCAGCAGTTTGGATCAGGGGGGACCCTACGAGCAGTACTTC	.	.	TRBV28	TRBJ2-7
CASRSSFPGPYSGANVLTF	TGTGCCAGCAGGTCCTCGTTCCCGGGACCGTACTCTGGGGCCAACGTCCTGACTTTC	.	.	TRBV28	TRBJ2-6
CASLGTVSYEQYF	TGTGCCAGCCTCGGGACGGTGTCATACGAGCAGTACTTC	.	.	TRBV6-1	TRBJ2-7
CAWMSGREQYF	TGTGCCTGGATGTCCGGGCGCGAGCAGTACTTC	.	.	TRBV30	TRBJ2-7
CSVRTGGSYNEQFF	TGCAGCGTTAGGACAGGGGGCTCCTACAATGAGCAGTTCTTC	TRBD1	.	TRBV29-1	TRBJ2-1
CASSPDRVNTEAFF	TGTGCCAGCTCACCAGACAGGGTTAACACTGAAGCTTTCTTT	TRBD1	.	TRBV18	TRBJ1-1
CASSFQHGGGTDTQYF	TGTGCCAGCAGCTTCCAACATGGCGGGGGCACAGATACGCAGTATTTT	.	.	TRBV7-2	TRBJ2-3
CASSQGPLYEQYF	TGCGCCAGCAGCCAAGGGCCACTTTACGAGCAGTACTTC	.	.	TRBV4-3	TRBJ2-7
CASSDSQGTIDYGYTF	TGTGCCAGCAGTGATAGTCAGGGGACGATTGACTATGGCTACACCTTC	.	.	TRBV2	TRBJ1-2
CASSDSGASEGYTF	TGTGCCAGCAGTGACTCGGGGGCATCGGAGGGCTACACCTTC	.	.	TRBV6-4	TRBJ1-2
CASSPGRSPYEQYF	TGTGCCAGCAGCCCGGGACGTAGCCCCTACGAGCAGTACTTC	.	.	TRBV9	TRBJ2-7
CASSLSGGGLYEQYF	TGCGCCAGCAGCCTCAGCGGGGGTGGGTTGTACGAGCAGTACTTC	TRBD2	.	TRBV10-2	TRBJ2-7
CASSPEGLSNEKLFF	TGTGCCAGCAGTCCAGAAGGACTTAGCAACGAAAAACTGTTTTTT	.	.	TRBV7-9	TRBJ1-4
CSVLGGVETQYF	TGCAGCGTCCTGGGGGGTGTGGAGACCCAGTACTTC	.	.	TRBV29-1	TRBJ2-5
CASSLAGTTDLNEQFF	TGTGCCAGCAGTTTGGCCGGGACTACCGACCTCAATGAGCAGTTCTTC	TRBD2	.	TRBV28	TRBJ2-1
CASSLAQGAVGNTIYF	TGTGCCAGCAGCTTGGCACAGGGGGCTGTTGGAAACACCATATATTTT	TRBD1	.	TRBV5-6	TRBJ1-3
CASSLGSGTVYEQYF	TGTGCCAGCAGCTTAGGAAGCGGGACGGTTTACGAGCAGTACTTC	TRBD2	.	TRBV13	TRBJ2-7
CASSLVWGIAGELFF	TGTGCCAGCAGCTTAGTTTGGGGGATCGCCGGGGAGCTGTTTTTT	.	.	TRBV7-2	TRBJ2-2
CSVEDNRVRETQYF	TGCAGCGTTGAAGATAACAGGGTGCGGGAGACCCAGTACTTC	.	.	TRBV29-1	TRBJ2-5
CASSDGQNYQPQHF	TGTGCCAGCAGTGATGGGCAGAACTATCAGCCCCAGCATTTT	.	few	TRBV6-1	TRBJ1-5
CASRQTTGTVEAFF	TGTGCCAGCAGGCAAACGACCGGGACAGTTGAAGCTTTCTTT	TRBD1	.	TRBV28	TRBJ1-1
CASSSRQSSYEQYF	TGTGCCAGCAGCTCCCGACAGAGCTCCTACGAGCAGTACTTC	.	.	TRBV7-6	TRBJ2-7
CASSLVGGLEQYF	TGTGCCAGCAGCTTAGTTGGGGGCCTCGAGCAGTACTTC	.	.	TRBV7-2	TRBJ2-7
CASSWGTGGDQPQHF	TGTGCCAGCAGCTGGGGGACAGGGGGGGATCAGCCCCAGCATTTT	TRBD1	few	TRBV11-2	TRBJ1-5
CASSQVNQYTQYF	TGCGCCAGCAGCCAAGTGAACCAATATACGCAGTATTTT	.	.	TRBV4-1	TRBJ2-3
CASIGNGAGAHEQYF	TGTGCCAGCATTGGGAACGGGGCGGGAGCCCACGAGCAGTACTTC	TRBD2	.	TRBV27	TRBJ2-7
CASSERGGSIRNTEAFF	TGTGCCAGCAGCGAACGGGGGGGGAGTATTAGGAACACTGAAGCTTTCTTT	.	.	TRBV7-2	TRBJ1-1
CAISGLGLAGVDTQYF	TGTGCCATCAGTGGGCTTGGACTAGCGGGAGTAGATACGCAGTATTTT	TRBD2	.	TRBV10-3	TRBJ2-3
CASSQQGSHYEQYF	TGCGCCAGCAGCCAACAGGGCAGTCACTACGAGCAGTACTTC	.	.	TRBV4-1	TRBJ2-7
CASSPQTGLGHTIYF	TGTGCCAGCAGCCCTCAAACGGGTTTGGGCCACACCATATATTTT	.	.	TRBV7-8	TRBJ1-3
CASRALGGYTF	TGTGCCAGTAGGGCTCTCGGGGGCTACACCTTC	.	.	TRBV19	TRBJ1-2
CASSYTILAGVNEQFF	TGTGCCAGCAGTTACACGATCCTAGCGGGAGTCAATGAGCAGTTCTTC	TRBD2	.	TRBV27	TRBJ2-1
CSVVVQRNTEAFF	TGCAGCGTTGTGGTGCAGCGGAACACTGAAGCTTTCTTT	.	.	TRBV29-1	TRBJ1-1